Ten or more counts support the clone carrying this T cell receptor beta chain. The antigen remains undetermined. The protocol attached unique molecular identifiers to individual cDNA molecules. In TCRdb, the 5' RACE reads were re-called with MiXCR into one record per CDR3 protein. The sample holds roughly 93,000 distinct CDR3 sequences; 8% to 13% are singletons and the top ten take approximately 5.3%. The sample belongs to a study of early T cells in non-severe SARS-CoV-2 infection. At the level of the study: Chains were not paired, and sequencing was done on bulk RNA from unsorted whole blood. Whole-study findings and limits: In VDJdb matching, anti-spike CD8 responses were favored while private and CD4 specificities went missing.

Material: whole blood. This receptor was taken from an adult who was a healthcare worker with PCR-confirmed SARS-CoV-2 infection or an uninfected control (not recorded which).

This CDR3 is CSAGVAQPQHF. For the CDR3, the DNA is TGCAGTGCTGGGGTGGCTCAGCCCCAGCATTTT. The chain carries TRBV20-1 and TRBJ1-5; D unclear. The CDR3 sequence is 11 residues long. Germline V gene lookup returns CDR1 DFQATT and CDR2 SNEGSKA (reference sequence). Trimming shortened V by 5 bases and J by 6 bases, and 8 bases separated the two germline ends.